One sample yielded the 9 T cell receptor beta chains listed below, sequenced in a study of T cell repertoires in aging, cancer and after chemotherapy. TCR beta rearrangements were amplified from peripheral blood genomic DNA. TRB rearrangements spanning V, D and J were amplified using mixed TRB-A/B primers. Each CDR3 protein gets one entry after TCRdb re-called the multiplex PCR reads with MiXCR. Among fewer than 3,500 distinct CDR3 sequences listed, 30% to 45% were seen once. The sequencing sample was made of blood. Receptor source: a human donor with a solid tumor.

This clonotype is termed large. V gene TRBV29-1 combines with J gene TRBJ2-2; TRBD1 matches at 9 bases. The ends lost 6 bases at V and 1 base at J; junction bases unmatched: 0. The CDR3 consists of 13 residues. Looked up from germline, CDR1 is SQVTM and CDR2 is ANQGSEA. CDR3 nucleotide sequence: TGCAGCGTGGACAGGGGGAACACCGGGGAGCTGTTTTTT. Amino acid sequence: CSVDRGNTGELFF.

To note about this clonotype: Here the CDR3 omits its conserved ending phenylalanine or tryptophan, so a read error is the likely source. The V and J genes are TRBV19 and TRBJ2-1; 9 bases fit TRBD2. This CDR3 is 15 amino acids long. Per the germline V gene, CDR1 is LNHDA and CDR2 is SQIVND (reference sequence). After removal of 6 bases from V and 7 bases from J, the junction contained 10 bases not matched to a gene. In DNA form, the CDR3 reads TGTGCCAGTAGCTTTGCGGGGGGGCAAGGGAATGAGCAGTTCGTC. Protein product: CASSFAGGQGNEQFV.

The table lists this clonotype with a few counts. The chain recombines TRBV20-1 with TRBJ2-1; 8 nucleotides match TRBD2. V gave up 2 bases and J gave up 3 bases; unmatched junction bases: 9. Germline values: CDR1 DFQATT, CDR2 SNEGSKA (reference sequence). This CDR3 comprises 16 residues. CDR3 protein: CSARFLQAGDYNEQFF. CDR3 in DNA: TGCAGTGCTAGATTCTTACAAGCGGGAGACTACAATGAGCAGTTCTTC.

In this sample, this clonotype turned up a few times. The chain carries TRBV27 and TRBJ1-2; D remains unclear. The CDR3 is made up of 13 amino acids. V was cut by 4 bases and J by 8 bases, with 14 bases left in between. Germline CDR1 reads MNHEY; CDR2 reads SMNVEV (reference sequence). CDR3 DNA sequence: TGTGCCAGCAGTTCGCGGAGATTGGGAGGCTACACCTTC. It yields the protein CASSSRRLGGYTF.

The chain couples TRBV20-1 to TRBJ2-2; weak D call: TRBD1 (5 bases). With 2 bases removed from V and 1 base from J, the gap between germline ends came to 14 bases. CDR3 length equals 16 residues. The germline gives CDR1 DFQATT, CDR2 SNEGSKA (reference sequence). DNA for the CDR3: TGCAGTGCTAGACCTGGTTATACAGGGAACACCGGGGAGCTGTTTTTT. It codes for CSARPGYTGNTGELFF.

This clonotype was picked up a small number of times. This chain joins TRBV18 and TRBJ2-5, with no clear D. This CDR3 comprises 12 residues. Germline CDR1 KGHSH, CDR2 LQKENI. V gave up 3 bases and J gave up 7 bases, with 9 bases separating them. The CDR3 DNA reads TGTGCCAGCTCACCGCCTGATGGGACCCAGTACTTC. Protein: CASSPPDGTQYF.

This clonotype has a handful of counts. V is TRBV7-6 and J is TRBJ1-4; no clear D. With 1 base removed from V and 5 bases from J, the gap between germline ends came to 5 bases. Germline values: CDR1 SGHVS, CDR2 FNYEAQ. The CDR3 sequence is 13 residues long. CDR3 nucleotide sequence: TGTGCCAGCAGCTTAGGCCGGAATGAAAAACTGTTTTTT. Translating it yields CASSLGRNEKLFF.

This clonotype has more than one count but fewer than ten. The gene calls are TRBV5-4 and TRBJ1-5; D ambiguous. Germline lookup yields CDR1 SGHNT and CDR2 YYREEE (reference sequence). The CDR3 sequence is 17 residues long. V lost 4 bases to trimming and J lost 7 bases, with 24 bases between them. CDR3 nucleotide sequence: TGTGCCAGCAGCCCGGAGATGTTGCAGGCGAGTGGACAGCCCCAGCATTTT. Its protein product is CASSPEMLQASGQPQHF.

The V and J genes are TRBV11-1 and TRBJ1-2, with D possibly being TRBD1 (6 bases). The germline V gene has CDR1 SGHAT and CDR2 FQDESV (reference sequence). V lost 1 base to trimming and J lost 3 bases, with 12 bases between them. The CDR3 has 15 residues. CDR3 loop: CASSLGTADYYGYTF. The DNA of the CDR3 is TGTGCCAGCAGCTTAGGGACAGCGGATTACTATGGCTACACCTTC.